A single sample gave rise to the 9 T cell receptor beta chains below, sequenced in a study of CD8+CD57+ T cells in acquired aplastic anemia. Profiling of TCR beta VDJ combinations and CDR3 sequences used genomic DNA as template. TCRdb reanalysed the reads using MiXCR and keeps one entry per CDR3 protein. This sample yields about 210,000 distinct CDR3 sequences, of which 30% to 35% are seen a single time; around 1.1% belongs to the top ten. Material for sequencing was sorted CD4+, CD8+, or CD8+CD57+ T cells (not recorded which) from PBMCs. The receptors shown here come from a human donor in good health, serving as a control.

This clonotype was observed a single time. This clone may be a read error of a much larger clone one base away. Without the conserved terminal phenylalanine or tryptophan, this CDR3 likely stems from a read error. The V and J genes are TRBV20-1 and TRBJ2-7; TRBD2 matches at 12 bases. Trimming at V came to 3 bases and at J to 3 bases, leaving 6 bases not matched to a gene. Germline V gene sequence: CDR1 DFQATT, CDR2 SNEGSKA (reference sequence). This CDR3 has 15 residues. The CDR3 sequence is CSASDTLAGGYEQYL. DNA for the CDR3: TGCAGTGCTAGTGACACACTAGCGGGAGGCTACGAGCAGTACCTC.

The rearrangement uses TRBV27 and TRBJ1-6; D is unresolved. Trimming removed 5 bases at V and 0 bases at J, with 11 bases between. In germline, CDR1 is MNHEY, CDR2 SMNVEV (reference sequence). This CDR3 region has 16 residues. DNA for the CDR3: TGTGCCAGCAGTCGGGAGAGAGTCTCCTATAATTCACCCCTCCACTTT. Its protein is CASSRERVSYNSPLHF.

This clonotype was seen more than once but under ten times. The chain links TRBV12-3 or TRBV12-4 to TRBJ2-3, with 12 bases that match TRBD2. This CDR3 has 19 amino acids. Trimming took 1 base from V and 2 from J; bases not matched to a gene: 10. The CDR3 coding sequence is TGTGCCAGCAGTTTAGTATCGCCTAGCGGGGGGGCCTACACAGATACGCAGTATTTT. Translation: CASSLVSPSGGAYTDTQYF.

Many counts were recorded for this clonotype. The CDR3: CASSARTDIAGDTQYF. CDR3 DNA: TGTGCCAGCAGCGCAAGAACGGACATCGCGGGGGATACGCAGTATTTT. This chain links TRBV9 with TRBJ2-3; D possibly corresponds to TRBD2 (6 bases). The CDR3 has 16 residues. The V end lost 3 bases, the J end lost 6 bases, and 20 bases lay between the germline ends. CDR1 and CDR2 from the germline V gene are SGDLS and YYNGEE.

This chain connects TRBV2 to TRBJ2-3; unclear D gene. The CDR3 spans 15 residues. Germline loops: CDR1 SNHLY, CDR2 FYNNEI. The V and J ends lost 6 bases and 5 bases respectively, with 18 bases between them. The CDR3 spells CASSLAFGAEDTQYF. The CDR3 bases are TGTGCCAGCAGCCTCGCGTTTGGAGCCGAAGATACGCAGTATTTT.

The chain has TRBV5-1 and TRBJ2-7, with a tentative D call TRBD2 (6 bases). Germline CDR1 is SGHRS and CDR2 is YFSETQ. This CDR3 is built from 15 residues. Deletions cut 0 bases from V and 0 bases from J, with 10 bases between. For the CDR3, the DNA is TGCGCCAGCAGCTTGGGGGACTGGAGCTCCTACGAGCAGTACTTC. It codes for CASSLGDWSSYEQYF.

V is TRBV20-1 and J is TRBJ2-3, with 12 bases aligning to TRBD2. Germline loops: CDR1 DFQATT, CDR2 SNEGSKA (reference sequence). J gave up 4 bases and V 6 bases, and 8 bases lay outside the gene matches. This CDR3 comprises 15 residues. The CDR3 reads CSALRTSGASDTQYF. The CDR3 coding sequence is TGCAGTGCCCTAAGGACTAGCGGGGCCTCAGATACGCAGTATTTT.

CDR3 region: CASSPSGTSGRVGYNEQFF. The CDR3 DNA follows: TGTGCCAGCAGCCCCTCCGGGACTAGCGGGAGAGTGGGCTACAATGAGCAGTTCTTC. J is TRBJ2-1 and V is TRBV11-1; 14 nucleotides align to TRBD2. The CDR3 totals 19 residues. With 5 bases clipped from V and 3 bases from J, the junction kept 12 bases outside the gene matches. Germline CDR1 is SGHAT and CDR2 is FQDESV (reference sequence).

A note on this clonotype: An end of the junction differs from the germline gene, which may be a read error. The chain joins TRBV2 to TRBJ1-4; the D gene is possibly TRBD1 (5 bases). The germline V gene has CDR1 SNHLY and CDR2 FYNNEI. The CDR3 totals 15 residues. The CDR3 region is CASSVGGLLNGKLFF. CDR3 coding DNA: TGTGCCAGCAGTGTTGGGGGTCTCCTTAATGGAAAACTGTTTTTT.